A single TCR beta chain is shown here with its context. V lost 6 bases and J lost 8, with 19 bases in between. The CDR3 length is 14 residues. Germline CDR1 is WSHSY and CDR2 is SAAADI. This specimen comes from a study of blood T cell repertoires in COVID-19. For the study at large: Samples representing acute and convalescent COVID-19 were sourced from the United States, Italy and Spain. PBMCs, B-cell-depleted T cells, or T cells were the source of the cDNA or gDNA that made up the material.

Original data processing: Reference gene primer amplification gave nucleated cell count estimates. Repertoires were generated with immunoSEQ multiplex PCR, while TCRdb's copy carries only in-frame clones and drops some. That table supplies the V and J calls and clone size; D and trimming were determined from the DNA. Among under 130,000 clones, approximately 80% were seen once, and the ten largest hold 15% to 17%. Sequencing was performed on peripheral blood. The V call is TRBV10-2, the J call TRBJ1-2; no clear D gene. This clonotype originated in a woman older than 75 with acute or convalescent COVID-19. CDR3 amino acids: CASRDLTIRGGYTF. The CDR3, as DNA: TGCGCCAGCAGAGACCTCACTATCCGTGGAGGCTACACCTTC.